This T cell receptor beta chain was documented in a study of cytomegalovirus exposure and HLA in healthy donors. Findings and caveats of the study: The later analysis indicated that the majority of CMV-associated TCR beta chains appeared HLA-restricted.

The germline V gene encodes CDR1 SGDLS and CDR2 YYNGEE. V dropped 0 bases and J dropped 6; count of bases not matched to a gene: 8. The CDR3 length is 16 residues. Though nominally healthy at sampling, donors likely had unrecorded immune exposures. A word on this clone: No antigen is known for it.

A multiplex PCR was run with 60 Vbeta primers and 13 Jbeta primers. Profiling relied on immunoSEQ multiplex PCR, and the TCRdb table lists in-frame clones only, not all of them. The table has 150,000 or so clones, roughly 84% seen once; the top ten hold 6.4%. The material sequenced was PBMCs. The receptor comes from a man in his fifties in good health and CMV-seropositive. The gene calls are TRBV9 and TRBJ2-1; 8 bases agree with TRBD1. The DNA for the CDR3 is TGTGCCAGCAGCGTAGGGGGGACAGGTTCATTCAATGAGCAGTTCTTC. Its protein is CASSVGGTGSFNEQFF.